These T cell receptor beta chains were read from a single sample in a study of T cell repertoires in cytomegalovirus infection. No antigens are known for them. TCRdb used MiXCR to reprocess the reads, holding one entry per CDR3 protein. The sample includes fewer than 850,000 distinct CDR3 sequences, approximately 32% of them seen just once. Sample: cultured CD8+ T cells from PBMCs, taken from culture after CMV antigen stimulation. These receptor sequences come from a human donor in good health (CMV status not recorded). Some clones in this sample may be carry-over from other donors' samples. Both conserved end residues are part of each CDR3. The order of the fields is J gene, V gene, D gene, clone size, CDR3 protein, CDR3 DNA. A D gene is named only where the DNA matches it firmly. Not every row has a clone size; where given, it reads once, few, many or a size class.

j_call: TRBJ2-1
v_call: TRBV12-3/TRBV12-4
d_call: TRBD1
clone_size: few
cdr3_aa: CASSTTWDSRTYNEQFF
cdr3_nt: TGTGCCAGCAGTACCACCTGGGACAGCCGGACCTACAATGAGCAGTTCTTC

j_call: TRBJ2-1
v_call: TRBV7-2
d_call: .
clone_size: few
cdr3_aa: CASSEGSPAPEQFF
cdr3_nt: TGTGCCAGCAGCGAAGGGAGCCCTGCGCCCGAGCAGTTCTTC

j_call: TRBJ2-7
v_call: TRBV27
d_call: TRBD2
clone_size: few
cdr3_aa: CASSFRLAGYYEQYF
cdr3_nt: TGTGCCAGCAGTTTTAGGCTAGCGGGATACTACGAGCAGTACTTC

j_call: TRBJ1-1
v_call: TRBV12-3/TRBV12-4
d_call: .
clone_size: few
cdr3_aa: CASSAYTEAFF
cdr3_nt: TGTGCCAGCAGTGCATATACTGAAGCTTTCTTT

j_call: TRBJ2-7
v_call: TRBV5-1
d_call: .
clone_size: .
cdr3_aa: CASSSSSGHSSYEQYF
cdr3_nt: TGCGCCAGCAGCTCCAGCTCGGGACATAGCTCCTACGAGCAGTACTTC

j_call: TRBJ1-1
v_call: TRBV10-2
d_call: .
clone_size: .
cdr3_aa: CASSESGPMNTEAFF
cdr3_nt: TGCGCCAGCAGTGAGTCAGGACCGATGAACACTGAAGCTTTCTTT

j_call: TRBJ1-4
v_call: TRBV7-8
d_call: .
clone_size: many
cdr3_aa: CASSPTFGSNEKLFF
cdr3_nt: TGTGCCAGCAGCCCCACGTTCGGCTCGAATGAAAAACTGTTTTTT

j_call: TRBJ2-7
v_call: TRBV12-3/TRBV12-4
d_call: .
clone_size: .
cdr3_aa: CASSPGRVLEQYF
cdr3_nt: TGTGCCAGCAGTCCGGGCCGAGTTCTCGAGCAGTACTTC

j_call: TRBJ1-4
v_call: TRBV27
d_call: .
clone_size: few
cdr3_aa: CASSLYPRPTNEKLFF
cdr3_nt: TGTGCCAGCAGTTTATACCCCAGACCAACTAATGAAAAACTGTTTTTT

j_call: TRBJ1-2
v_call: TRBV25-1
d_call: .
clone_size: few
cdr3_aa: CASSESMVGYGYTF
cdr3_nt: TGTGCCAGCAGTGAATCGATGGTGGGGTATGGCTACACCTTC

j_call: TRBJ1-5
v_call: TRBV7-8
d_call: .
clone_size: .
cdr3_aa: CASSLNGQGLNQPQHF
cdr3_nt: TGTGCCAGCAGCTTAAATGGCCAGGGCCTCAATCAGCCCCAGCATTTT